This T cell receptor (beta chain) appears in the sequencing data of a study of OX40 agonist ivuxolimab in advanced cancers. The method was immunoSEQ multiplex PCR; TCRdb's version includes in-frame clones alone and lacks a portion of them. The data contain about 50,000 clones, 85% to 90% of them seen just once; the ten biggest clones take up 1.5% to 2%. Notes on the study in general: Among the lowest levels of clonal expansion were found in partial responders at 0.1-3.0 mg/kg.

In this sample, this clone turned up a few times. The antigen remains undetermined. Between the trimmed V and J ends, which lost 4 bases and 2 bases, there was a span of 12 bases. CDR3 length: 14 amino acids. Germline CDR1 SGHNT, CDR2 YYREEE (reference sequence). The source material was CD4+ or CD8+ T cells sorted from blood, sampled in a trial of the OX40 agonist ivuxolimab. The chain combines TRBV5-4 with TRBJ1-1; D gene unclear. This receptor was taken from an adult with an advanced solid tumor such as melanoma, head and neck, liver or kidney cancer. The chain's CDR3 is CASSPKGYNTEAFF. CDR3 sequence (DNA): TGTGCCAGCAGCCCTAAGGGATACAACACTGAAGCTTTCTTT. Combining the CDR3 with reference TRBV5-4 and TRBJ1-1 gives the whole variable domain ETGVTQSPTHLIKTRGQQVTLRCSSQSGHNTVSWYQQALGQGPQFIFQYYREEENGRGNFPPRFSGLQFPNYSSELNVNALELDDSALYLCASSPKGYNTEAFFGQGTRLTVV.